This record concerns one TCR beta chain sequence. As processed by the authors: By means of reference gene primer amplification, nucleated cell counts were estimated. Sequenced by immunoSEQ multiplex PCR; TCRdb stores in-frame clones only, minus some. V, J and clone size derive from that table, while D and trimming were established from the DNA sequence. The sample holds 120,000 or so clones, 85% seen once. Trimming removed 6 bases from V and 9 bases from J; junction bases left unmatched: 9. Germline values: CDR1 SGHVS, CDR2 FNYEAQ. This CDR3 is built from 16 residues. This entry comes from a study of blood T cell repertoires in COVID-19. Study in general: The origin of the acute and convalescent COVID-19 samples was the United States, Italy and Spain. Sources were T cells, B-cell-depleted T cells, or PBMCs; the material itself was cDNA or gDNA.

The chain carries TRBV7-6 and TRBJ2-1, with 15 positions matching TRBD2. This sequence was found in a man aged 55-75 years with acute or convalescent COVID-19. Sequencing input: peripheral blood. As DNA, the CDR3 is TGTGCCAGCAGAACTGCGGGACTAGCGGGAGGCGGTGAGCAGTTCTTC. This codes for CASRTAGLAGGGEQFF.